This record covers a single T cell receptor (beta chain). Additional DNA sequences in this sample encode the identical CDR3. This entry comes from a study of blood T cell repertoires in COVID-19. Study context: T cells, B-cell-depleted T cells, or PBMCs provided the cDNA or gDNA that served as material.

Under the authors' procedure: Estimated nucleated cell counts came from reference gene primer amplification. TCRdb's table, derived via immunoSEQ multiplex PCR, lists solely in-frame clones and lacks some. The V and J calls and the clone size are those of that table, but D and trimming were determined from the DNA. Of roughly 57,000 clones in the sample, about 87% were seen once. The germline V gene has CDR1 MNHEY and CDR2 SVGAGI. V dropped 8 bases and J dropped 7 bases, with 12 bases sitting between them. The CDR3 length is 13 residues. The source material was peripheral blood. The receptor was isolated from a man aged 60 to 75 with active or convalescent COVID-19. The genes are TRBV6-5 and TRBJ1-6; a weak D match, TRBD1 (6 bases). For the CDR3, the DNA is TGTGCCAGCTACAACAGGGCGAATTCACCCCTCCACTTT. Translating gives CASYNRANSPLHF.